The next 31 T cell receptor beta chains were all read from a single sample in a study of OX40 agonist ivuxolimab in advanced cancers. Measured with immunoSEQ multiplex PCR; TCRdb has only the in-frame clones, and not every one. The table records approximately 54,000 clones, around 93% of them present only once. Specimen: CD4+ or CD8+ T cells sorted from blood, collected in a trial of the OX40 agonist ivuxolimab. The receptors derive from an adult with an advanced solid tumor such as melanoma, head and neck, liver or kidney cancer.

The sample holds a few counts of this clone. The chain carries TRBV29-1 and TRBJ2-1; 8 bases fit TRBD1. CDR3 size: 15 residues. Germline V CDR1 and CDR2: SQVTM, ANQGSEA. V lost 2 bases and J lost 5; bases outside the gene matches: 8. CDR3 bases: TGCAGCGTTGAACTAGCCGGGACAGGCAACAATGAGCAGTTCTTC. Translating gives CSVELAGTGNNEQFF.

J is TRBJ1-5 and V is TRBV11-2; possible D gene TRBD1, 5 bases. Germline CDR1 SGHAT, CDR2 FQNNGV. Trimming pared 0 bases from V and 4 bases from J, leaving 13 bases between. The CDR3 length is 16 residues. CDR3 protein: CASSLDFPQDNQPQHF. The CDR3 DNA reads as TGTGCCAGCAGCTTAGATTTCCCACAGGATAATCAGCCCCAGCATTTT.

V is TRBV28 and J is TRBJ2-4; D possibly corresponds to TRBD2 (6 bases). Germline values: CDR1 MDHEN, CDR2 SYDVKM. The CDR3 has 15 residues. V lost 6 bases, J lost 0 bases, and 12 bases lay in between. The CDR3 spells CASRAIAAAKNIQYF. CDR3 DNA sequence: TGTGCCAGCAGAGCTATAGCGGCAGCCAAAAACATTCAGTACTTC.

V and J are TRBV28 and TRBJ2-7, with TRBD1 matching over 8 bases. Germline CDR1 and CDR2: MDHEN and SYDVKM. There are 16 residues in the CDR3. With 6 bases clipped from V and 0 bases from J, the junction kept 10 bases outside the gene matches. The CDR3 bases are TGTGCCAGCAGCGGACGTCGGACAGGGCACTCCTACGAGCAGTACTTC. Protein: CASSGRRTGHSYEQYF. The whole variable domain, filled in from reference TRBV28 and TRBJ2-7, reads DVKVTQSSRYLVKRTGEKVFLECVQDMDHENMFWYRQDPGLGLRLIYFSYDVKMKEKGDIPEGYSVSREKKERFSLILESASTNQTSMYLCASSGRRTGHSYEQYFGPGTRLTVT.

This chain links TRBV6-5 with TRBJ1-6; TRBD1 might be the D (5 bases). CDR1 is MNHEY and CDR2 is SVGAGI in the germline V gene. CDR3 size: 14 residues. The V and J ends lost 5 bases and 10 bases respectively, with 15 bases between them. This CDR3 is CASSIPRGGSPLHF. CDR3 coding DNA: TGTGCCAGCAGTATACCACGGGGGGGGTCACCCCTCCACTTT.

In its sample, this clone ranks as medium-sized. The chain recombines TRBV4-3 with TRBJ2-7, with 8 positions matching TRBD1. This CDR3 has 15 amino acids. CDR1 is LGHNA, CDR2 YSLEER, per germline. Trimming took 0 bases from V and 2 from J; bases not matched to a gene: 3. CDR3 DNA: TGCGCCAGCAGCCAAGAACAGGGGGAGGCCTACGAGCAGTACTTC. Protein product: CASSQEQGEAYEQYF.

The CDR3 spells CASRSDFYSNQPQHF. The CDR3 region has the DNA TGTGCCAGCAGGTCGGATTTTTATAGCAATCAGCCCCAGCATTTT. The J gene is TRBJ1-5, the V gene TRBV28; D is undetermined. Germline V gene sequence: CDR1 MDHEN, CDR2 SYDVKM. This CDR3 is built from 15 residues. The V end was cut by 6 bases, the J end by 0 bases, with 12 bases between.

The rearrangement links TRBV19 to TRBJ2-1, with D unclear. CDR1 is LNHDA and CDR2 is SQIVND in the germline V gene (reference sequence). This CDR3 comprises 12 residues. Trimming shortened V by 2 bases and J by 5 bases, and 4 bases separated the two germline ends. CDR3 in DNA: TGTGCCAGTAGTATAATGGACAATGAGCAGTTCTTC. Its protein product is CASSIMDNEQFF.

This chain joins TRBV5-1 and TRBJ1-1, with TRBD1 identical over 8 bases. The V gene end was trimmed by 4 bases and the J gene end by 4 bases; junction bases not matched to a gene: 12. The V gene's germline CDR1 is SGHRS and CDR2 YFSETQ. The CDR3 has 16 amino acids. CDR3 DNA: TGCGCCAGCAGCCCCCGCTTCGTAACAGGGGGCACTGAAGCTTTCTTT. Protein sequence: CASSPRFVTGGTEAFF.

The rearrangement uses TRBV6-4 and TRBJ2-1; the match to TRBD1 covers 8 bases. Germline loops: CDR1 MRHNA, CDR2 SNTAGT. V gave up 3 bases and J gave up 5 bases; unmatched junction bases: 3. The CDR3 runs 14 residues. CDR3 loop: CASSEGQGNNEQFF. In nucleotides, the CDR3 is TGTGCCAGCAGTGAAGGACAGGGAAACAATGAGCAGTTCTTC.

The gene calls are TRBV7-6 and TRBJ1-5, with D hard to call. Germline V gives CDR1 SGHVS, CDR2 FNYEAQ. The CDR3 is 14 amino acids. V lost 2 bases and J 5 bases, leaving 10 bases between the germline ends. In nucleotides, the CDR3 is TGTGCCAGCAGCTTAAACCCCGGCGATCAGCCCCAGCATTTT. Translation: CASSLNPGDQPQHF.

This chain uses TRBV4-3 with TRBJ1-2; D might be TRBD1 (5 bases). Trimming shortened V by 2 bases and J by 8 bases, and 15 bases separated the two germline ends. CDR3 length equals 14 residues. Germline values: CDR1 LGHNA, CDR2 YSLEER. The CDR3 DNA reads as TGCGCCAGCAGCCAACATATTGGAGGGGAGGGCTACACCTTC. Encoded protein: CASSQHIGGEGYTF.

The chain carries TRBV7-9 and TRBJ2-2; D may match TRBD1 or TRBD2 (5 bases each). This CDR3 has 14 amino acids. CDR1 and CDR2 (germline): SEHNR, FQNEAQ (reference sequence). V was pared by 5 bases and J by 0 bases, with 7 bases between. The CDR3 sequence is CASSRGANTGELFF. Written as DNA, the CDR3 is TGTGCCAGCAGCCGAGGGGCGAACACCGGGGAGCTGTTTTTT.

The gene calls are TRBV28 and TRBJ2-2; perhaps TRBD2 as D (6 bases). V lost 3 bases and J 5 bases, leaving 13 bases between the germline ends. The length of the CDR3 is 15 residues. Per germline, CDR1 MDHEN and CDR2 SYDVKM. CDR3 in amino acids: CASSFRGLLTGELFF. In DNA, the CDR3 is TGTGCCAGCAGTTTTCGGGGACTCCTTACCGGGGAGCTGTTTTTT.

This rearrangement joins TRBV7-9 to TRBJ2-7, with D possibly TRBD2 on 6 matching bases. V was clipped by 3 bases and J by 7 bases, with 19 bases between them. The germline gives CDR1 SEHNR, CDR2 FQNEAQ (reference sequence). This CDR3 has 15 amino acids. CDR3 nucleotide sequence: TGTGCCAGCAGCTTGGGCGGCGGGGCGCGATGGGAGCAGTACTTC. Protein sequence: CASSLGGGARWEQYF.

This chain uses TRBV9 with TRBJ1-4; possible D gene TRBD1, 6 bases. The ends were cut back, 4 bases at V and 5 bases at J, with 15 bases in the middle. There are 15 residues in the CDR3. In germline, CDR1 is SGDLS, CDR2 YYNGEE. CDR3 residues: CASSPSDSGNEKLFF. CDR3 DNA sequence: TGTGCCAGCAGCCCGTCGGACAGTGGGAATGAAAAACTGTTTTTT.

The count of this clone is one. V is TRBV4-1 and J is TRBJ2-1; D remains unclear. V shed 1 base and J shed 4 bases, with 11 bases lying between them. The germline CDR1 and CDR2 sequences are MGHRA and YSYEKL. CDR3 length: 15 residues. CDR3: CASSQGRNLYNEQFF. The CDR3 coding sequence is TGCGCCAGCAGCCAAGGGCGGAACCTTTACAATGAGCAGTTCTTC.

This chain connects TRBV4-1 to TRBJ1-5; D gene ambiguous. There are 16 residues in the CDR3. CDR1 is MGHRA and CDR2 is YSYEKL in the germline V gene. Trimming cost V 0 bases and J 0 bases, with 9 bases left between them. The CDR3 sequence is CASSQDWAGSNQPQHF. CDR3 DNA sequence: TGCGCCAGCAGCCAAGATTGGGCAGGTAGCAATCAGCCCCAGCATTTT.

The rearrangement links TRBV19 to TRBJ2-7, with D perhaps TRBD1 or TRBD2 (5 bases each). The CDR3 sequence is 14 residues long. Germline CDR1 LNHDA, CDR2 SQIVND (reference sequence). Trimming took off 3 bases at V and 0 bases at J, with 9 bases between the two ends. The DNA of the CDR3 is TGTGCCAGTAGTATCCGGGGCGACTCCTACGAGCAGTACTTC. It translates to CASSIRGDSYEQYF.

The chain links TRBV27 to TRBJ2-7; TRBD1 is a possible D gene (6 bases). The germline V gene encodes CDR1 MNHEY and CDR2 SMNVEV (reference sequence). There are 15 residues in the CDR3. The ends were cut back, 5 bases at V and 4 bases at J, with 18 bases in the middle. CDR3: CASSRTPDRRYEQYF. In DNA, the CDR3 is TGTGCCAGCAGTCGTACCCCCGACAGGAGGTACGAGCAGTACTTC.

The chain combines TRBV9 with TRBJ1-1; D may be TRBD1 (5 bases). V was shortened by 3 bases and J by 5 bases, with 14 bases between the two germline ends. The CDR3 length is 14 residues. From germline, CDR1 is SGDLS and CDR2 YYNGEE. The CDR3: CASSGRDLETEAFF. In DNA form, the CDR3 reads TGTGCCAGCAGCGGCCGGGACTTGGAGACTGAAGCTTTCTTT.

The chain is built from TRBV4-2 and TRBJ2-7; D not resolved. This CDR3 is built from 15 residues. Germline CDR1 reads LGHNA; CDR2 reads YNFKEQ. V dropped 0 bases and J dropped 2 bases, with 11 bases sitting between them. CDR3 sequence reads: CASSQERTGTYEQYF. Written as DNA, the CDR3 is TGTGCCAGCAGCCAAGAAAGGACGGGTACCTACGAGCAGTACTTC.

CDR3 sequence (DNA): TGTGCCAGCAGCGTTGACGGATTAGCCAAAAACATTCAGTACTTC. This sequence encodes CASSVDGLAKNIQYF. V and J are TRBV9 and TRBJ2-4; D is unclear. Deletions cut 2 bases from V and 0 bases from J, with 9 bases between. The CDR3 consists of 15 residues. Germline CDR1 and CDR2: SGDLS and YYNGEE.

This clone has only one observation. V gene TRBV6-6 combines with J gene TRBJ2-7; TRBD2 matches 7 bases. The germline CDR1 and CDR2 sequences are MNHNY and SVGAGI (reference sequence). This CDR3 spans 15 amino acids. V lost 0 bases to trimming and J lost 3 bases; unmatched junction nucleotides: 5. CDR3 nucleotide sequence: TGTGCCAGCAGTTACTCGAAAGCGGGATTCTACGAGCAGTACTTC. Its protein is CASSYSKAGFYEQYF.

The chain is built from TRBV15 and TRBJ2-2; no reliable D call. V lost 0 bases and J 7 bases, leaving 6 bases between the germline ends. CDR1 and CDR2 from the germline V gene are LNHNV and YYDKDF (reference sequence). This CDR3 is built from 13 residues. CDR3 residues: CATSRDPGGELFF. CDR3 sequence (DNA): TGTGCCACCAGCAGAGATCCAGGCGGGGAGCTGTTTTTT.

The chain employs TRBV7-9 and TRBJ2-5; possible D gene TRBD2, 6 bases. There are 15 residues in the CDR3. Germline V gene lookup returns CDR1 SEHNR and CDR2 FQNEAQ (reference sequence). V was shortened by 5 bases and J by 1 base, with 14 bases between the two germline ends. DNA for the CDR3: TGTGCCAGCAGCCCGGAGGGGCGGCTCCAAGAGACCCAGTACTTC. Translating gives CASSPEGRLQETQYF.

The chain recombines TRBV13 with TRBJ2-3; the match to TRBD2 covers 11 bases. The CDR3 runs to 18 residues. V lost 5 bases and J lost 0; bases outside the gene matches: 10. Germline CDR1 is PRHDT and CDR2 is FYEKMQ (reference sequence). CDR3: CASSGLAGTFTSTDTQYF. The CDR3 DNA is TGTGCCAGCAGCGGACTAGCGGGCACCTTTACTAGCACAGATACGCAGTATTTT.

This CDR3 reads CASSSRDRETYSNQPQHF. Here the CDR3 DNA reads TGTGCCAGTAGTAGCCGGGACAGGGAGACCTATAGCAATCAGCCCCAGCATTTT. V and J are TRBV19 and TRBJ1-5; 9 bases fit TRBD1. Looked up from germline, CDR1 is LNHDA and CDR2 is SQIVND (reference sequence). CDR3 length: 18 residues. V shed 4 bases and J 0 bases; nucleotides not matched to a gene: 10.

V is TRBV21-1 and J is TRBJ1-5; the D call TRBD1 from the table was never checked on the DNA. TRBV21-1 is a pseudogene locus. The CDR3 covers 14 residues. The CDR3 is CASIPGTGVQPQHF. The CDR3 DNA reads as TGTGCCAGCATCCCCGGGACAGGGGTCCAGCCCCAGCATTTT.

This sequence joins TRBV13 and TRBJ2-6, with TRBD1 matching 7 bases. This CDR3 spans 18 amino acids. Germline V CDR1 and CDR2: PRHDT, FYEKMQ (reference sequence). V was pared by 10 bases and J by 1 base, with 16 bases of the junction left unmatched. The CDR3 reads CATRPTGTAESGANVLTF. CDR3 DNA sequence: TGTGCCACTCGGCCGACCGGGACAGCGGAATCTGGGGCCAACGTCCTGACTTTC.

This rearrangement joins TRBV27 to TRBJ2-4; no definite D call. CDR3 size: 13 residues. Deletions cut 8 bases from V and 8 bases from J, with 16 bases between. The V gene's germline CDR1 is MNHEY and CDR2 SMNVEV (reference sequence). CDR3 region: CASSGLFGDIQYF. The DNA for the CDR3 is TGTGCCAGCTCTGGGCTCTTCGGAGACATTCAGTACTTC.